The 26 T cell receptor beta chains below were found in one sample sequenced in a study of cytomegalovirus exposure and HLA in healthy donors. Only in-frame clones appear in the TCRdb table, and some are missing; sequencing was by immunoSEQ multiplex PCR. The repertoire holds roughly 75,000 clones, with around four fifths as singletons. Sequencing was carried out using PBMCs. The receptors shown here come from a man aged 30-40 years in good health and CMV-seronegative.

The J gene is TRBJ2-3, the V gene TRBV2; 7 nucleotides align to TRBD1. Germline CDR1 reads SNHLY; CDR2 reads FYNNEI. Trimming removed 6 bases from V and 2 bases from J; junction bases left unmatched: 5. This CDR3 is 14 amino acids long. The chain's CDR3 is CASRMTGSTDTQYF. The CDR3 nucleotides are TGTGCCAGCAGGATGACAGGGTCCACAGATACGCAGTATTTT. The complete variable domain, with remaining parts taken from reference TRBV2 and TRBJ2-3, reads EPEVTQTPSHQVTQMGQEVILRCVPISNHLYFYWYRQILGQKVEFLVSFYNNEISEKSEIFDDQFSVERPDGSNFTLKIRSTKLEDSAMYFCASRMTGSTDTQYFGPGTRLTVL.

The V gene is TRBV9, the J gene TRBJ1-1; D unresolved. CDR1 is SGDLS and CDR2 is YYNGEE in the germline V gene. Trimming left V 0 bases short and J 5 bases short, with 8 bases between. The CDR3 runs to 13 residues. The CDR3 coding sequence is TGTGCCAGCAGCGTAGGTTCCAGAACTGAAGCTTTCTTT. Translated, it gives CASSVGSRTEAFF.

The genes are TRBV27 and TRBJ2-1; D might be TRBD2 (5 bases). Germline V gene lookup returns CDR1 MNHEY and CDR2 SMNVEV (reference sequence). The ends were cut back, 5 bases at V and 10 bases at J, with 18 bases in the middle. This CDR3 contains 14 residues. This CDR3 reads CASSKPPNGVEQFF. CDR3 DNA sequence: TGTGCCAGCAGTAAGCCCCCTAACGGGGTAGAGCAGTTCTTC.

The V call is TRBV4-3, the J call TRBJ2-1, with TRBD1 matching 8 bases. The CDR3 consists of 17 residues. V lost 0 bases to trimming and J lost 7 bases; unmatched junction nucleotides: 11. Germline values: CDR1 LGHNA, CDR2 YSLEER. This CDR3 reads CASSQERGQGLWNEQFF. The CDR3 DNA follows: TGCGCCAGCAGCCAAGAACGAGGACAGGGACTGTGGAATGAGCAGTTCTTC.

The rearrangement links TRBV29-1 to TRBJ2-7, with 11 positions matching TRBD1. V was clipped by 5 bases and J by 2 bases; unmatched bases: 5. The CDR3 has 14 residues. Per the germline V gene, CDR1 is SQVTM and CDR2 is ANQGSEA. The CDR3 spells CSVKGQGATYEQYF. The CDR3 DNA is TGCAGCGTTAAAGGACAGGGGGCAACCTACGAGCAGTACTTC.

V is TRBV7-2 and J is TRBJ2-1; D is undetermined. From germline, CDR1 is SGHTA and CDR2 FQGNSA. The CDR3 runs 14 residues. Between the trimmed V and J ends, which lost 3 bases and 3 bases, there was a span of 9 bases. CDR3 in DNA: TGTGCCAGCAGCTTTGTACTTAACTACAATGAGCAGTTCTTC. It translates to CASSFVLNYNEQFF.

V usage is TRBV6-5 and J usage is TRBJ2-5, with D tentatively TRBD2 (6 bases). The CDR3 totals 14 residues. Germline CDR1 MNHEY, CDR2 SVGAGI. V gave up 5 bases and J gave up 4 bases, with 14 bases separating them. CDR3 sequence reads: CASSNRAGRETQYF. CDR3 DNA sequence: TGTGCCAGCAGTAACCGGGCCGGGAGAGAGACCCAGTACTTC.

This chain connects TRBV19 to TRBJ1-2, with D perhaps matching TRBD1 (6 bases). V lost 4 bases and J 8 bases, leaving 11 bases between the germline ends. The CDR3 extends over 12 amino acids. CDR1 and CDR2 from the germline V gene are LNHDA and SQIVND (reference sequence). This chain's CDR3 is CASSNRDRGYTF. CDR3 DNA: TGTGCCAGTAGTAACAGGGATCGCGGCTACACCTTC.

The chain uses TRBV18 and TRBJ2-6; D call uncertain. Trimming shortened V by 4 bases and J by 0 bases, and 10 bases separated the two germline ends. Germline-derived CDR1 and CDR2 are KGHSH and LQKENI. CDR3 size: 16 residues. In DNA, the CDR3 is TGTGCCAGCTCACGATTCGAGAGCTCTGGGGCCAACGTCCTGACTTTC. Translating gives CASSRFESSGANVLTF. The whole variable domain, remainder taken from reference TRBV18 and TRBJ2-6, is NAGVMQNPRHLVRRRGQEARLRCSPMKGHSHVYWYRQLPEEGLKFMVYLQKENIIDESGMPKERFSAEFPKEGPSILRIQQVVRGDSAAYFCASSRFESSGANVLTFGAGSRLTVL.

The rearrangement uses TRBV27 and TRBJ1-3; D perhaps matches TRBD1 (5 bases). CDR1 and CDR2 (germline): MNHEY, SMNVEV (reference sequence). Trimming took off 2 bases at V and 8 bases at J, with 19 bases between the two ends. This CDR3 is 16 amino acids long. The CDR3 bases are TGTGCCAGCAGTTTAACCCCCCCGGGGGGGGATGACACCATATATTTT. Protein sequence: CASSLTPPGGDDTIYF.

The chain links TRBV5-1 to TRBJ1-2, with D hard to call. There are 13 residues in the CDR3. The V end lost 4 bases, the J end lost 3 bases, and 10 bases lay between the germline ends. CDR1 and CDR2 (germline): SGHRS, YFSETQ. The chain's CDR3 is CASSIEQDYGYTF. Written as DNA, the CDR3 is TGCGCCAGCAGCATCGAGCAGGACTATGGCTACACCTTC. The entire variable domain, with the rest obtained from reference TRBV5-1 and TRBJ1-2, is as follows: KAGVTQTPRYLIKTRGQQVTLSCSPISGHRSVSWYQQTPGQGLQFLFEYFSETQRNKGNFPGRFSGRQFSNSRSEMNVSTLELGDSALYLCASSIEQDYGYTFGSGTRLTVV.

The CDR3: CAISAQRETDTQYF. As DNA, the CDR3 is TGTGCCATCAGTGCCCAGCGGGAGACAGATACGCAGTATTTT. The J gene is TRBJ2-3, the V gene TRBV10-3; 8 bases line up with TRBD2. The ends lost 4 bases at V and 3 bases at J; junction bases unmatched: 3. The CDR3 loop spans 14 amino acids. From germline, CDR1 is ENHRY and CDR2 SYGVKD.

This chain uses TRBV7-8 with TRBJ2-4; 7 bases agree with TRBD2. With V trimmed by 5 bases and J by 0 bases, 10 bases remained unmatched. CDR3 length: 17 residues. Germline CDR1 is SGHVS and CDR2 is FQNEAQ. The CDR3 DNA sequence: TGTGCCAGCAGCCCCTCGGGGAGGGTCGGAGCCAAAAACATTCAGTACTTC. The encoded protein is CASSPSGRVGAKNIQYF.

The chain combines TRBV7-9 with TRBJ1-3; D is perhaps TRBD1 (5 bases). Germline loops: CDR1 SEHNR, CDR2 FQNEAQ (reference sequence). The CDR3 totals 15 residues. V was clipped by 3 bases and J by 0 bases, with 9 bases between them. The CDR3 DNA is TGTGCCAGCAGCTTTCGACAGAACTCTGGAAACACCATATATTTT. Protein product: CASSFRQNSGNTIYF. The full variable domain, with the rest looked up from reference TRBV7-9 and TRBJ1-3, is DTGVSQNPRHKITKRGQNVTFRCDPISEHNRLYWYRQTLGQGPEFLTYFQNEAQLEKSRLLSDRFSAERPKGSFSTLEIQRTEQGDSAMYLCASSFRQNSGNTIYFGEGSWLTVV.

The chain couples TRBV4-1 to TRBJ2-5; TRBD1 agrees at 7 bases. The CDR3 consists of 14 residues. The germline gives CDR1 MGHRA, CDR2 YSYEKL. The junction had 6 bases not matched to a gene; V was cut back by 3 bases and J by 5 bases. The CDR3 region has the DNA TGCGCCAGCAGCCAGCGAAGGGGGCTTGAGACCCAGTACTTC. It yields the protein CASSQRRGLETQYF.

The chain has TRBV4-3 and TRBJ2-1; D possibly corresponds to TRBD2 (6 bases). V lost 0 bases and J 11 bases, leaving 8 bases between the germline ends. CDR1 LGHNA and CDR2 YSLEER come from the germline V gene. There are 12 residues in the CDR3. CDR3 DNA: TGCGCCAGCAGCCAAGAGGGGAGGCAGCAGTTCTTC. It codes for CASSQEGRQQFF.

The chain recombines TRBV28 with TRBJ1-4; no reliable D call. The V end was cut by 4 bases, the J end by 2 bases, with 8 bases between. CDR1 is MDHEN and CDR2 is SYDVKM in the germline V gene. This CDR3 comprises 14 residues. The CDR3 region has the DNA TGTGCCAGCAGTTCCTTCCGGACTAATGAAAAACTGTTTTTT. This codes for CASSSFRTNEKLFF. Full variable domain (rest looked up from reference TRBV28 and TRBJ1-4): DVKVTQSSRYLVKRTGEKVFLECVQDMDHENMFWYRQDPGLGLRLIYFSYDVKMKEKGDIPEGYSVSREKKERFSLILESASTNQTSMYLCASSSFRTNEKLFFGSGTQLSVL.

The chain recombines TRBV6-1 with TRBJ1-2; D ambiguous. The CDR3 contains 13 residues. In germline, CDR1 is MNHNS, CDR2 SASEGT. Trimming pared 3 bases from V and 6 bases from J, leaving 11 bases between. In nucleotides, the CDR3 is TGTGCCAGCAGTGACCCCTCGGGAGATGGCTACACCTTC. Translation: CASSDPSGDGYTF.

CDR3 protein: CASMRAWEETQYF. In DNA, the CDR3 is TGTGCCAGCATGCGGGCTTGGGAAGAGACCCAGTACTTC. The chain combines TRBV6-1 with TRBJ2-5, with D possibly matching TRBD2 (5 bases). CDR1 and CDR2 (germline): MNHNS, SASEGT. The CDR3 is made up of 13 amino acids. V shed 7 bases and J shed 3 bases, with 12 bases lying between them.

V is TRBV20-1 and J is TRBJ2-3; D is unresolved. The CDR3 loop spans 11 amino acids. V lost 6 bases and J 6 bases, leaving 10 bases between the germline ends. Looked up from germline, CDR1 is DFQATT and CDR2 is SNEGSKA (reference sequence). CDR3 protein: CSATYLDTQYF. CDR3 bases: TGCAGTGCCACCTATCTGGATACGCAGTATTTT.

The rearrangement links TRBV5-6 to TRBJ2-1, with D unclear. The CDR3 is 11 residues long. The V end lost 5 bases, the J end lost 4 bases, and 4 bases lay between the germline ends. From germline, CDR1 is SGHDT and CDR2 YYEEEE. CDR3 loop: CASSEYNEQFF. In DNA form, the CDR3 reads TGTGCCAGCAGTGAGTACAATGAGCAGTTCTTC.

The chain links TRBV5-6 to TRBJ1-2; D is uncertain. The CDR3 runs 13 residues. V was clipped by 0 bases and J by 4 bases, with 7 bases between them. Germline values: CDR1 SGHDT, CDR2 YYEEEE. CDR3 in amino acids: CASSLGTAYGYTF. The CDR3 DNA follows: TGTGCCAGCAGCTTGGGAACAGCCTATGGCTACACCTTC.

The chain recombines TRBV2 with TRBJ1-1; D unclear. The CDR3 loop spans 14 amino acids. The germline gives CDR1 SNHLY, CDR2 FYNNEI. Trimming pared 1 base from V and 5 bases from J, leaving 11 bases between. CDR3 nucleotide sequence: TGTGCCAGCAGTGAAGTAGTCGGGGAGACTGAAGCTTTCTTT. Translating it yields CASSEVVGETEAFF.

The genes are TRBV6-6 and TRBJ2-1; possible D gene TRBD2, 6 bases. Trimming took 8 bases from V and 4 from J, leaving 12 bases between them. The CDR3 runs 13 residues. Germline loops: CDR1 MNHNY, CDR2 SVGAGI (reference sequence). The CDR3 spells CASSIGTYNEQFF. The CDR3 DNA sequence: TGTGCCAGCTCTATAGGGACTTACAATGAGCAGTTCTTC.

This chain uses TRBV7-8 with TRBJ2-7; D call uncertain. This CDR3 contains 11 residues. Trimming stripped 8 bases from V and 4 bases from J, with 9 bases between. Germline CDR1 SGHVS, CDR2 FQNEAQ. CDR3 in amino acids: CASGIRYEQYF. Written as DNA, the CDR3 is TGTGCCAGCGGTATTAGATACGAGCAGTACTTC.

J is TRBJ1-5 and V is TRBV6-4; tentative D call: TRBD1 (5 bases). Trimming shortened V by 8 bases and J by 5 bases, and 16 bases separated the two germline ends. The CDR3 loop spans 14 amino acids. Germline assignment: CDR1 MRHNA and CDR2 SNTAGT. CDR3 amino acids: CASLSAGRDQPQHF. The CDR3 nucleotides are TGTGCCAGCCTCTCGGCGGGGCGGGATCAGCCCCAGCATTTT.